This TCR beta chain was identified in a study of cytomegalovirus exposure and HLA in healthy donors. The overall study: A subsequent analysis stated that the 120 or so validation repertoires were run on the same platform as the approximately 610 first-cohort repertoires.

This CDR3 is 14 amino acids long. Germline assignment: CDR1 SQVTM and CDR2 ANQGSEA. V lost 4 bases and J lost 4, with 17 bases in between. Produced via immunoSEQ multiplex PCR; TCRdb's table is partial and in-frame only. This repertoire shows approximately 200,000 clones, approximately 80% found once; its top ten account for around an eighth. Sample: PBMCs. The chain carries TRBV29-1 and TRBJ2-7, with D unresolved. This TCR was recovered from a woman in her 30s in good health and CMV-seropositive. The CDR3 here is CSVASAANSYEQYF. The CDR3 DNA is TGCAGCGTTGCGTCCGCCGCTAATAGTTACGAGCAGTACTTC.